The TCR beta chain under discussion was sequenced for a study of blood T cell repertoires in COVID-19. The overall study: Italy, Spain and the United States were the sources of the convalescent and acute COVID-19 samples. In each case, the material was cDNA or gDNA derived from T cells, B-cell-depleted T cells, or PBMCs.

Per the authors' pipeline: Estimates of nucleated cell counts were drawn from the amplification of reference gene primers. TCRdb's table, derived via immunoSEQ multiplex PCR, lists solely in-frame clones and lacks some. V, J and clone size are those of that table, while D and trimming were read from the DNA. This sample yields about 80,000 clones, of which about 80% are seen a single time; around 12% belongs to the top ten. Sequencing was performed on peripheral blood. This TCR was sampled from an elderly man with acute or convalescent COVID-19.

The CDR3: CASSLGQGVGPEAFF. The CDR3 bases are TGTGCCAGCAGCCTAGGACAGGGAGTGGGTCCTGAAGCTTTCTTT. The chain combines TRBV7-9 with TRBJ1-1, with TRBD1 identical over 8 bases. From germline, CDR1 is SEHNR and CDR2 FQNEAQ (reference sequence). The V and J ends lost 5 bases and 6 bases, in that order; junction bases with no gene match: 11. The length of the CDR3 is 15 residues. The entire variable domain, with the rest obtained from reference TRBV7-9 and TRBJ1-1, is as follows: DTGVSQNPRHKITKRGQNVTFRCDPISEHNRLYWYRQTLGQGPEFLTYFQNEAQLEKSRLLSDRFSAERPKGSFSTLEIQRTEQGDSAMYLCASSLGQGVGPEAFFGQGTRLTVV.